A selection of T cell receptor beta chains follows, all from one sample in a study of T cells in Graves' hyperthyroidism and ophthalmopathy. TCRdb itself ran the multiplex PCR reads through MiXCR, one entry per CDR3 protein. The data show approximately 620,000 distinct CDR3 sequences, with approximately 13% seen just once and 5.5% to 7.5% held by the top ten. Sequencing was performed on blood. These receptors all stem from a young woman with Graves' hyperthyroidism that later progressed to Graves' ophthalmopathy. Each CDR3 is given with its conserved first and last residue. D genes are given only for firm matches. Only some rows state a clone size, as once, few, many or a class for expanded clones.

TRBD1 TRBJ2-5 TRBV14 few CASSRIFRQGKAQETQYF TGTGCCAGCAGCCGGATCTTCAGACAGGGGAAGGCCCAAGAGACCCAGTACTTC
- TRBJ2-3 TRBV20-1 few CSASNLRADTQYF TGCAGTGCTAGTAATTTGCGGGCAGATACGCAGTATTTT
- TRBJ1-1 TRBV6-1 many CASNKAPGTDVRFEAFF TGTGCCAGCAATAAAGCCCCCGGGACTGACGTTCGGTTTGAAGCTTTCTTT
TRBD2 TRBJ2-7 TRBV27 many CASTGLAGSYEQYF TGTGCCAGCACTGGACTAGCGGGATCCTACGAGCAGTACTTC
TRBD1 TRBJ2-1 TRBV28 many CASIKFNRDRDNNEQFF TGTGCCAGCATAAAATTTAACCGGGACAGGGATAACAATGAGCAGTTCTTC
- TRBJ2-7 TRBV13 many CASSFPVDEQYF TGTGCCAGCAGCTTCCCGGTCGACGAGCAGTACTTC
TRBD2 TRBJ2-2 TRBV5-1 many CASSLAGLAGALGGPNTGELFF TGCGCCAGCAGCTTGGCCGGACTAGCGGGAGCACTGGGGGGCCCGAACACCGGGGAGCTGTTTTTT
- TRBJ2-4 TRBV2 many CASIPLAKNIQYF TGTGCCAGCATCCCCCTAGCCAAAAACATTCAGTACTTC
TRBD1 TRBJ2-7 TRBV5-1 few CASSFGTGASEQYF TGCGCCAGCAGCTTCGGGACAGGAGCCTCCGAGCAGTACTTC
- TRBJ1-2 TRBV12-3/TRBV12-4 many CASSFGASSGYTF TGTGCCAGCAGTTTTGGGGCGTCGAGTGGCTACACCTTC
- TRBJ1-1 TRBV6-9 - CASSWTEQNTEAFF TGTGCCAGCAGTTGGACAGAGCAGAACACTGAAGCTTTCTTT
- TRBJ2-6 TRBV11-3 - CASSLVVATRANVLTF TGTGCCAGCAGCTTAGTTGTGGCCACCCGGGCCAACGTCCTGACTTTC
- TRBJ1-4 TRBV18 few CASSPRQLATNEKLFF TGTGCCAGCTCACCCCGACAGCTAGCAACTAATGAAAAACTGTTTTTT
- TRBJ2-2 TRBV9 few CASSAEYPGSGELFF TGTGCCAGCAGCGCGGAATATCCGGGTTCCGGGGAGCTGTTTTTT
- TRBJ1-3 TRBV3-1 once CASSQGRGSGDTIYF TGTGCCAGCAGCCAGGGAAGGGGATCTGGAGACACCATATATTTT
- TRBJ2-7 TRBV20-1 few CSAGDPQRYEQYF TGCAGTGCTGGGGACCCACAGCGTTACGAGCAGTACTTC
TRBD2 TRBJ2-7 TRBV29-1 few CSVDGRGDYEQYF TGCAGCGTTGACGGGAGGGGGGACTACGAGCAGTACTTC
TRBD1 TRBJ1-2 TRBV4-1 few CASSQPSRGQGNYGYTF TGCGCCAGCAGCCAACCCTCTCGAGGACAGGGTAACTATGGCTACACCTTC
TRBD1 TRBJ2-2 TRBV18 many CASSPGQGFTGELFF TGTGCCAGCTCACCGGGACAGGGATTCACCGGGGAGCTGTTTTTT
TRBD1 TRBJ1-1 TRBV5-1 many CASSTWTGGDEAFF TGCGCCAGCAGCACTTGGACAGGGGGTGATGAAGCTTTCTTT